This T cell receptor beta chain was sequenced in a study of CD8+CD57+ T cells in acquired aplastic anemia (dated by TCRdb to 2017 to 2018). A note on the overall study: A mean of approximately 3 ug of DNA, ranging from roughly 0.19 to 27.4 ug, was extracted from sorted CD4+ and CD8+ cells. A CD8+CD57+ expansion meant a frequency higher than the mean frequency seen in healthy subjects.

The patients picked for sequencing were ones in whom flow cytometry had shown an expansion of CD8+CD57+ cells. All patients had severe acquired aplastic anemia diagnosed by International Study of Aplastic Anemia and Agranulocytosis and Camitta criteria. No therapy had been received by the patients at the time of blood sampling. The study deep-sequenced TCR repertoires of sorted CD4+ and CD8+ blood T cells from severe aplastic anemia patients and healthy subjects. Patients were enrolled in the USA under clinicaltrials.gov protocols 00001620, 01623167, 00001397, 00071045, 00081523 and 00961064. Ficoll-Paque density gradient centrifugation was used to isolate peripheral blood mononuclear cells. Before DNA extraction, CD4+ and CD8+ T cells were sorted by FACS or by magnetic beads. Worth noting for this clonotype: Its antigen is currently not known. No base quality information exists; no much larger clone differs at one position.

The full study reports these points: Although around 30 CD8+ CDR3 sequences were shared by patients and controls, these sequences appeared highly expressed in patients and within the immunodominant clones of patients. Between patients and healthy controls, no significant difference in CD8+ Simpson's diversity was found (P=0.060).

TCR beta VDJ combination and CDR3 sequence profiling used genomic DNA as the template. An Illumina HiSeq 2000 was the platform used for TCR repertoire sequencing. Per the original workflow: Repertoires were assessed using TRBV/TRBJ rearrangement plots, CDR3 size and DJ length profiles, and Simpson's diversity index. The most abundant DNA sequence in the deep sequencing data was defined as the immunodominant clone. CDR3 amino acid sequences were screened for sharing across subjects and were compared with published repertoires and the VDJdb database. TCRdb reprocessed the public reads (quality trimming at Q25 with fastp, clone calling with MiXCR) and kept in-frame beta chains. Each entry is one CDR3 protein sequence, shown with its most common DNA and genes. These V and J calls derive from TCRdb rather than the authors' analysis. The table for this sample lists fewer than 200,000 distinct CDR3 sequences; 71% of them were counted only once. The top ten clones comprise roughly half of the sample.

The sequencing sample was made of sorted CD4+, CD8+, or CD8+CD57+ T cells (not recorded which) from PBMCs. This sequence was found in a human donor with aplastic anemia.

The CDR3 region has the sequence CAWGQGIYEQYF. The bases are TGTGCCTGGGGACAGGGGATCTACGAGCAGTACTTC. The chain is assembled from TRBV30 and TRBJ2-7, with TRBD1 identical over 9 junction bases. CDR1 GTSNPN and CDR2 SVGIG were looked up in the germline V gene (reference sequence). The CDR3 has 12 amino acids, counting the end cysteine and phenylalanine. Just CDR3 DNA is preserved here, 36 bases in frame from base 1. Germline trimming: 5 bases from V, 3 bases from J; junction bases outside gene matches: 2.